This TCR beta chain originates from a study of CD4 and CD8 cells across lung adenocarcinoma regions. Localized lung adenocarcinoma, a non-small cell lung cancer, affected the donors. The sample holds a few counts of this clonotype. Each CDR3 protein is one row after TCRdb ran MiXCR on the PCR reads. The top ten clones hold more than 40% of a sample with about 25,000 distinct CDR3 sequences, about half of them seen once. Looked up from germline, CDR1 is SGHAT and CDR2 is FQNNGV. CDR3 length: 12 residues. V was trimmed by 3 bases and J by 7 bases, leaving 9 bases between them. The specimen sequenced was CD8+ T cells from the center of a lung tumor. The chain recombines TRBV11-2 with TRBJ2-5; unclear D gene. This receptor was taken from a male donor with lung adenocarcinoma. The CD4 and CD8 labels of this study may be unreliable. The CDR3 nucleotides read TGTGCCAGCAGCTTTCCCTACGGGACCCAGTACTTC. Amino acid sequence: CASSFPYGTQYF.